This section outlines one T cell receptor (beta chain) sequence together with its context. TCRdb keeps only in-frame clones here, not all; method: immunoSEQ multiplex PCR. The sample yields roughly 200,000 clones, more than 75% seen once. The data are from a study of blood T cell repertoires in COVID-19. Study in general: Donors in the United States, Italy and Spain gave samples during acute or convalescent COVID-19. Sample material is recorded as cDNA or gDNA derived from T cells, B-cell-depleted T cells, or PBMCs.

The ends were cut back, 0 bases at V and 3 bases at J, with 7 bases in the middle. This CDR3 has 14 amino acids. Per germline, CDR1 SGHRS and CDR2 YFSETQ. The clonotype originates from a woman of 80 years or more with COVID-19, enrolled during active disease. The sample was peripheral blood. The chain recombines TRBV5-1 with TRBJ1-5; D unclear. CDR3 sequence: CASSLDVNNQPQHF. The CDR3 nucleotides read TGCGCCAGCAGCTTGGATGTTAACAATCAGCCCCAGCATTTT.